This T cell receptor beta chain was sequenced for a study of cytomegalovirus exposure and HLA in healthy donors. 60 Vbeta and 13 Jbeta primers were used in PCR. Libraries were prepared by immunoSEQ multiplex PCR; TCRdb keeps only in-frame clonotypes and omits some of them. The sample consists of over 100,000 clones, 70% to 85% of them appearing once. The CDR3 is 13 amino acids. Germline V gene lookup returns CDR1 LNHNV and CDR2 YYDKDF (reference sequence). Trimming cost V 5 bases and J 5 bases, with 10 bases left between them. Material for sequencing was PBMCs. V usage is TRBV15 and J usage is TRBJ1-5; no clear D. This clonotype originated in a female donor in good health and CMV-seronegative. The DNA for the CDR3 is TGTGCCACCAGCCCCCGGGATTATCAGCCCCAGCATTTT. It is translated as CATSPRDYQPQHF.